The clone carrying this TCR beta chain has more than one count but fewer than ten. The record originates from a study of patients and donors after allogeneic stem cell transplantation. MiXCR, applied by TCRdb to the RT-PCR reads, yields one record per CDR3 protein. The sample shows roughly 940,000 distinct CDR3 sequences, about a sixth of them seen only once. The germline gives CDR1 SGHTA, CDR2 FQGTGA. The CDR3 runs to 17 residues. V lost 5 bases, J lost 5 bases, and 10 bases stayed unmatched. What was sequenced was blood, either unsorted or a sorted T cell fraction (not recorded which). The gene calls are TRBV7-3 and TRBJ2-1, with TRBD2 matching 12 bases. This sequence was found in a human donor who was either an allogeneic HSCT recipient or a stem cell or donor lymphocyte infusion donor (not recorded which). It is not recorded whose cells these are; they may come from a transplant donor. CDR3 loop: CASSPSGLAGRNNEQFF. The DNA of the CDR3 is TGTGCCAGCAGCCCCTCTGGACTAGCGGGGAGGAACAATGAGCAGTTCTTC.